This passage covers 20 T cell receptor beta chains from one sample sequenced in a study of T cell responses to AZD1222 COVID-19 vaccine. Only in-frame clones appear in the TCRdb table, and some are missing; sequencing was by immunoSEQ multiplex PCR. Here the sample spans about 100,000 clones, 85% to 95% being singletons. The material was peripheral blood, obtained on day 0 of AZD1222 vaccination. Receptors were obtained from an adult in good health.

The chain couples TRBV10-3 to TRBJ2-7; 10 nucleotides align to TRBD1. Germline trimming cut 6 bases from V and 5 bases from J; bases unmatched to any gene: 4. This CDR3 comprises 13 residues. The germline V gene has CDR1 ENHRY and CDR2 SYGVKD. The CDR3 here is CAISTGTGDEQYF. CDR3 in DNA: TGTGCCATCAGCACCGGGACAGGGGACGAGCAGTACTTC.

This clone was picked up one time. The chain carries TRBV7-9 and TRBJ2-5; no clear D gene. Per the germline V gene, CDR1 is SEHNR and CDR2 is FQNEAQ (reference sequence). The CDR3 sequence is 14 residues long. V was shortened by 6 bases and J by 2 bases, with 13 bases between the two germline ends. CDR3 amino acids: CASSLMTLQETQYF. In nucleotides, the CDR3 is TGTGCCAGCAGTCTTATGACACTACAAGAGACCCAGTACTTC.

The CDR3 protein is CASSFPGSYGYTF. The CDR3 nucleotides are TGTGCCAGCAGTTTCCCGGGGAGCTATGGCTACACCTTC. The chain uses TRBV28 and TRBJ1-2; D ambiguous. Germline V gene data show CDR1 as MDHEN and CDR2 as SYDVKM. The CDR3 sequence is 13 residues long. V was trimmed by 3 bases and J by 4 bases, leaving 9 bases between them.

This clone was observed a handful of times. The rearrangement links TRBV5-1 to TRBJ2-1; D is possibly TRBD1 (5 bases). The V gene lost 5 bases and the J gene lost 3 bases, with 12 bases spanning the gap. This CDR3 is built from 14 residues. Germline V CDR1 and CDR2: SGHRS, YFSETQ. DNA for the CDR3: TGCGCCAGCAGTCAAGGGGATAGCTACAATGAGCAGTTCTTC. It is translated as CASSQGDSYNEQFF.

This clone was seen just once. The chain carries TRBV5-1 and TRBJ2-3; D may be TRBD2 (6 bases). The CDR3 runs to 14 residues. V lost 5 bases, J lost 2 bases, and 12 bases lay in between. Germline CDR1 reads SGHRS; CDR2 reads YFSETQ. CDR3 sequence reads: CASRGGYSTDTQYF. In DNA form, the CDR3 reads TGCGCCAGCAGGGGGGGATATTCCACAGATACGCAGTATTTT.

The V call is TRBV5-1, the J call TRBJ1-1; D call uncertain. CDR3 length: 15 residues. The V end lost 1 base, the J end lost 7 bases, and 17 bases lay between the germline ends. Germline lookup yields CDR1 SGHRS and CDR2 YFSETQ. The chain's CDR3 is CASSLNPAGVDEAFF. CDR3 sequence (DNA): TGCGCCAGCAGCTTGAACCCTGCCGGGGTTGATGAAGCTTTCTTT.

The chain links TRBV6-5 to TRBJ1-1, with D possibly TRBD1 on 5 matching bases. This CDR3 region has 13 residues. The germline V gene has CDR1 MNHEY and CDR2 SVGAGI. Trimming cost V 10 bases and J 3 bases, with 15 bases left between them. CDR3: CATRWGRDTEAFF. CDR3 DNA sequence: TGTGCCACCCGTTGGGGGAGGGACACTGAAGCTTTCTTT.

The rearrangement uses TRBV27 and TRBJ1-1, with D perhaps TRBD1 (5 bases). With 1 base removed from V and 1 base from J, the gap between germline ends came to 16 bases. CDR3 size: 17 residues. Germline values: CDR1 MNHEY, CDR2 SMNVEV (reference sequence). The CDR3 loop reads CASSLLSMGQGNTEAFF. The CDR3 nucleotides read TGTGCCAGCAGTTTATTATCTATGGGGCAGGGGAACACTGAAGCTTTCTTT.

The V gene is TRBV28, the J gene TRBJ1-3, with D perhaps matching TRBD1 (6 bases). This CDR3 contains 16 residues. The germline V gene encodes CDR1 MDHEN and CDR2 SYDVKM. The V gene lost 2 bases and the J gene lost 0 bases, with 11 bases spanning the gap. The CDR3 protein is CASSLKLGASGNTIYF. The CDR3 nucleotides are TGTGCCAGCAGTTTAAAATTGGGGGCCTCTGGAAACACCATATATTTT.

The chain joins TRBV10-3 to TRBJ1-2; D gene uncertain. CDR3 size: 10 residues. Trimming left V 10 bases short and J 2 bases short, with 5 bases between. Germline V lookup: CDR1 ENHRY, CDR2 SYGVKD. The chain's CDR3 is CATLNYGYTF. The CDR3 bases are TGTGCCACCCTAAACTATGGCTACACCTTC.

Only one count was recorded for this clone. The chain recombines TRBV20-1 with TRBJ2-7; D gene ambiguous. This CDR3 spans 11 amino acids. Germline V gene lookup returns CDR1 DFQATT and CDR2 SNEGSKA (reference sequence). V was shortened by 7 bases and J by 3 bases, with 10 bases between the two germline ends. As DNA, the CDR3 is TGCAGTGTAAGTCAAAACTACGAGCAGTACTTC. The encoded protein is CSVSQNYEQYF.

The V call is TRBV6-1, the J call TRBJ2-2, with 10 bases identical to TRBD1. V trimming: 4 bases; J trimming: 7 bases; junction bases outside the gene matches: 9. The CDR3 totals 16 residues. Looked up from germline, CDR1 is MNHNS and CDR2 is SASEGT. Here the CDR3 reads CASSGGTGVNGGELFF. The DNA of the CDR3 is TGTGCCAGCAGTGGAGGGACAGGGGTGAATGGCGGGGAGCTGTTTTTT.

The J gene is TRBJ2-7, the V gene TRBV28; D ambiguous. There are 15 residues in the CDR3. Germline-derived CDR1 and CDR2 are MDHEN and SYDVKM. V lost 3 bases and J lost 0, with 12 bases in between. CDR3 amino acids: CASSFQDARSYEQYF. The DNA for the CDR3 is TGTGCCAGCAGTTTTCAAGATGCTCGCTCCTACGAGCAGTACTTC.

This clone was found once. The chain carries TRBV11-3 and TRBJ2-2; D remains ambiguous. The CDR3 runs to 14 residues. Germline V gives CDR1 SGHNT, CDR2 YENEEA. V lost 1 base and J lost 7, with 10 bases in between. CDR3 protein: CASSLGGGSGELFF. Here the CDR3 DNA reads TGTGCCAGCAGCTTAGGTGGTGGCAGCGGGGAGCTGTTTTTT. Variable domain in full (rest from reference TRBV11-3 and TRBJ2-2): EAGVVQSPRYKIIEKKQPVAFWCNPISGHNTLYWYLQNLGQGPELLIRYENEEAVDDSQLPKDRFSAERLKGVDSTLKIQPAELGDSAVYLCASSLGGGSGELFFGEGSRLTVL.

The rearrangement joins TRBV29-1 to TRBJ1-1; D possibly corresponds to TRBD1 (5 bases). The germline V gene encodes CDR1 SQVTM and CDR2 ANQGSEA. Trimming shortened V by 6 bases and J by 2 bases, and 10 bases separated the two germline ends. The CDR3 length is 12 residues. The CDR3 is CSVIGGNTEAFF. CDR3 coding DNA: TGCAGCGTCATCGGGGGAAACACTGAAGCTTTCTTT.

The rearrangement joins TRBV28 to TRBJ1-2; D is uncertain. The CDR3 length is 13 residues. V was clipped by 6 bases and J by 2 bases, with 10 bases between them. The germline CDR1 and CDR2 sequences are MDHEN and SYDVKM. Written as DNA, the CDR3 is TGTGCCAGCAGGTTTGCGGAGAACTATGGCTACACCTTC. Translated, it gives CASRFAENYGYTF.

The CDR3 nucleotides read TGTGCCAGCACCGGACAGAGCACAGATACGCAGTATTTT. The encoded protein is CASTGQSTDTQYF. The genes are TRBV27 and TRBJ2-3, with a tentative D call TRBD1 (6 bases). CDR1 is MNHEY and CDR2 is SMNVEV in the germline V gene (reference sequence). This CDR3 has 13 amino acids. The ends were cut back, 7 bases at V and 0 bases at J, with 8 bases in the middle.

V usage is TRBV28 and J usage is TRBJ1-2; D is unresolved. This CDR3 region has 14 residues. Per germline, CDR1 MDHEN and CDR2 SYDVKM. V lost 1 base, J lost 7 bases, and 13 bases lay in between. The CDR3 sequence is CASSLLSPEGGYTF. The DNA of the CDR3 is TGTGCCAGCAGTTTATTATCCCCGGAGGGTGGCTACACCTTC.

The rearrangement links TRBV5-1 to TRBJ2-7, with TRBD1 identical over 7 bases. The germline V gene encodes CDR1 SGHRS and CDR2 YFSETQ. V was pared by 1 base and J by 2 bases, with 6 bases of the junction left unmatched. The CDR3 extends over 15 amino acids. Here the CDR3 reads CASSLFPGTAYEQYF. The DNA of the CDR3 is TGCGCCAGCAGCTTGTTCCCCGGGACAGCCTACGAGCAGTACTTC. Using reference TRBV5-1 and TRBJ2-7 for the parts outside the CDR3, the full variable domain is KAGVTQTPRYLIKTRGQQVTLSCSPISGHRSVSWYQQTPGQGLQFLFEYFSETQRNKGNFPGRFSGRQFSNSRSEMNVSTLELGDSALYLCASSLFPGTAYEQYFGPGTRLTVT.

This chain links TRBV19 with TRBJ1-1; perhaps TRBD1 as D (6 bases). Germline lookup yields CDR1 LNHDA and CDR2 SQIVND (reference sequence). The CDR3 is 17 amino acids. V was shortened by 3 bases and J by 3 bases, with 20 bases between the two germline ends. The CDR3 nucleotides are TGTGCCAGTAGTATCTTGGGGGCCGGGGTGGTGGACACTGAAGCTTTCTTT. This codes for CASSILGAGVVDTEAFF.